The T cell receptor beta chain described here comes from a study of identical twins. Study-wide points: Out-of-frame alpha sequences shared between twins exhibited an excess of low generation probability.

Unique molecular identifiers were in the cDNA, with template-switch universal primer binding. MiXCR, applied by TCRdb to the 5' RACE reads, yields one record per CDR3 protein. The sample lists approximately 680,000 distinct CDR3 sequences, around 7.5% occurring once. The CDR3 runs to 13 residues. Germline V CDR1 and CDR2: DFQATT, SNEGSKA (reference sequence). The V gene lost 6 bases and the J gene lost 0 bases, with 9 bases spanning the gap. Details on this clonotype: Its antigen is not known.

This sample was shared with a second study, whose subject was yellow fever vaccine responses in identical twins.

This receptor was identified in a woman aged 18-29 years in good health. Specimen: PBMCs. This chain uses TRBV20-1 with TRBJ2-4; D perhaps matches TRBD1 (5 bases). This CDR3 is CSASTAAKNIQYF. The CDR3 DNA sequence: TGCAGTGCCTCGACAGCAGCCAAAAACATTCAGTACTTC.